This T cell receptor (beta chain) comes out of a study of blood T cell repertoires in COVID-19. Across the whole study: Spain, Italy and the United States supplied samples that represented acute and convalescent COVID-19.

Comments on this clone: The identical CDR3 is also encoded by other nucleotide sequences in the sample.

Clinical history reported by participants formed the basis on which cohorts were assigned. All exposed participants met a person with COVID-19 within 2 weeks before entering the study. CDR1 and CDR2 from the germline V gene are SEHNR and FQNEAQ (reference sequence). V lost 1 base and J lost 5, with 3 bases in between. The CDR3 contains 12 residues. Original processing methods: Reference gene primer amplification gave estimated nucleated cell counts. TCRdb keeps only in-frame clones here, not all; method: immunoSEQ multiplex PCR. V and J calls and clone size follow that table, whereas D and trimming were derived from the DNA. The repertoire holds 200,000 to 250,000 clones, with 85% to 90% as singletons.

The V and J genes are TRBV7-9 and TRBJ1-5; D uncertain. Sequenced input: PBMCs or T cells enriched from blood (not recorded which). The receptor's source is a young man who had been exposed to COVID-19. In nucleotides, the CDR3 is TGTGCCAGCAGCTTAGGAGATCAGCCCCAGCATTTT. This sequence encodes CASSLGDQPQHF.